This T cell receptor (beta chain) was identified in a study of Ad26.COV2.S vaccination and SARS-CoV-2 variants. Trimming left V 6 bases short and J 3 bases short, with 23 bases between. The CDR3 has 16 residues. Germline-derived CDR1 and CDR2 are SQVTM and ANQGSEA. Clones were read by immunoSEQ multiplex PCR, and TCRdb kept only the in-frame ones, dropping some. Counted here are 380,000 or so clones, 75% to 90% occurring once; the ten biggest clones make up around 5%. Treatment: 15 to 20 received Ad26.COV2.S at low or high dose, single or two shots; 5 received placebo; per-sample allocation not given. Sampling was performed 63 days after the first vaccine or placebo injection. Cohort 1b enrolled adults aged 18-55 years in Boston.

The chain combines TRBV29-1 with TRBJ1-2; D gene unclear. The input for sequencing was peripheral blood, taken in a trial of Ad26.COV2.S vaccine versus placebo. The sequence was obtained from a person aged 18-65 years who received the Ad26.COV2.S COVID-19 vaccine or a placebo. Here the CDR3 DNA reads TGCAGCGTCCTCTCCGTGGAGGAACTCGGGGACTATGGCTACACCTTC. It is translated as CSVLSVEELGDYGYTF.